This T cell receptor (beta chain) originates from a study of shared T cell receptors in the human thymus. Per the germline V gene, CDR1 is MDHEN and CDR2 is SYDVKM. The trim removed 2 bases at V and 4 bases at J, leaving 11 bases unmatched. The length of the CDR3 is 16 residues. Sequenced by immunoSEQ multiplex PCR; TCRdb stores in-frame clones only, minus some. The sample yields 540,000 or so clones, 78% seen once. In this sample, this clone turned up once. The same sample was also used in a study of human thymus T cells. From that report: Resections from corrective heart surgery supplied the thymus tissue. Among thymic and blood repertoires, usage of V and J genes appeared biased. Thymic repertoires of unrelated individuals were reported in related research to overlap highly.

Sequencing used thymocytes. The TCR was taken from a boy younger than two with a congenital heart defect. The chain is built from TRBV28 and TRBJ2-7; TRBD1 aligns across 7 bases. This CDR3 reads CASSLGDRGAPYEQYF. In nucleotides, the CDR3 is TGTGCCAGCAGTTTAGGGGACAGAGGGGCTCCTTACGAGCAGTACTTC. Full variable domain (rest looked up from reference TRBV28 and TRBJ2-7): DVKVTQSSRYLVKRTGEKVFLECVQDMDHENMFWYRQDPGLGLRLIYFSYDVKMKEKGDIPEGYSVSREKKERFSLILESASTNQTSMYLCASSLGDRGAPYEQYFGPGTRLTVT.